This TCR beta chain is drawn from a study of tissue T cells after allogeneic stem cell transplantation. On the study more broadly: Post-mortem blood came from a cardiac chamber or inferior vena cava.

Germline V gene lookup returns CDR1 SGHRS and CDR2 YFSETQ. Trimming pared 4 bases from V and 0 bases from J, leaving 10 bases between. CDR3 length: 14 residues. Study findings and constraints: Which tissue TCRs were alloreactive or antigen-specific was not determined. Some clones might be persisting host cells.

About this clone itself: Antigen: not known.

Assay used: immunoSEQ multiplex PCR; TCRdb lists only in-frame clones, some missing. The sample carries more than 750 clones, under 55% recorded once. Adult allogeneic hematopoietic cell transplant recipients with steroid-refractory graft-versus-host disease were prospectively enrolled for research autopsy. The chain employs TRBV5-1 and TRBJ1-1; D uncertain. The TCR comes from a female patient aged 35 to 75 with steroid-refractory graft-versus-host disease after an allogeneic stem cell transplant. The graft donor may account for some of the T cells. This specimen consisted of blood, obtained at autopsy. The CDR3, as DNA: TGCGCCAGCAGCGTCAAGAGCATGAACACTGAAGCTTTCTTT. This translates into CASSVKSMNTEAFF.